The 10 T cell receptor beta chains in this list originate from one sample, sequenced in a study of glioma-infiltrating T cells after dendritic cell vaccination. Time point indicated: after dendritic cell vaccination, including at tumor progression/relapse. Clones were sequenced by immunoSEQ multiplex PCR, and TCRdb holds only the in-frame ones, with some missing. The table lists 55,000 to 75,000 clones, roughly 83% of them singletons. The sequencing used blood, collected after dendritic cell vaccination. The receptors derive from a human donor with glioblastoma.

The V call is TRBV2, the J call TRBJ1-1; D gene uncertain. This CDR3 region has 11 residues. V was trimmed by 8 bases and J by 6 bases, leaving 10 bases between them. In germline, CDR1 is SNHLY, CDR2 FYNNEI. DNA for the CDR3: TGTGCCAGCTTAACAGAACCTGAAGCTTTCTTT. It translates to CASLTEPEAFF.

The chain joins TRBV18 to TRBJ1-1, with a weak D call TRBD1 (5 bases). This CDR3 is 16 amino acids long. The V and J ends lost 3 bases and 0 bases respectively, with 14 bases between them. CDR1 KGHSH and CDR2 LQKENI come from the germline V gene. The CDR3 region is CASSPVAREMNTEAFF. As DNA, the CDR3 is TGTGCCAGCTCACCGGTTGCCAGGGAAATGAACACTGAAGCTTTCTTT.

This clone is termed medium-sized. The rearrangement joins TRBV7-9 to TRBJ2-2; tentatively, D is TRBD2 (5 bases). The CDR3 spans 15 residues. Between the trimmed V and J ends, which lost 4 bases and 5 bases, there was a span of 14 bases. In germline, CDR1 is SEHNR, CDR2 FQNEAQ (reference sequence). The CDR3 sequence is CASSSERVGTGELFF. The CDR3 nucleotides are TGTGCCAGCAGCTCCGAGAGGGTCGGAACCGGGGAGCTGTTTTTT.

The chain carries TRBV7-9 and TRBJ2-3; 9 positions agree with TRBD2. V lost 5 bases to trimming and J lost 4 bases; unmatched junction nucleotides: 19. The CDR3 has 19 amino acids. Germline V gives CDR1 SEHNR, CDR2 FQNEAQ (reference sequence). The CDR3 spells CASSDPASGVNPAADTQYF. In DNA, the CDR3 is TGTGCCAGCAGCGACCCGGCTAGCGGGGTAAATCCGGCGGCAGATACGCAGTATTTT.

The chain is built from TRBV29-1 and TRBJ2-7; 7 nucleotides match TRBD1. The CDR3 consists of 12 residues. The V gene end was trimmed by 7 bases and the J gene end by 1 base; junction bases not matched to a gene: 4. From germline, CDR1 is SQVTM and CDR2 ANQGSEA. The CDR3 reads CSGQTGSYEQYF. In DNA, the CDR3 is TGCAGCGGCCAGACAGGGTCCTACGAGCAGTACTTC.

In its sample, this clone was seen a few times. The rearrangement uses TRBV4-2 and TRBJ1-1, with D possibly being TRBD1 (6 bases). Germline values: CDR1 LGHNA, CDR2 YNFKEQ. The V and J ends lost 0 bases and 2 bases respectively, with 16 bases between them. The CDR3 length is 17 residues. The CDR3 is CASSQDMAGARNTEAFF. The DNA of the CDR3 is TGTGCCAGCAGCCAAGATATGGCAGGGGCTCGTAACACTGAAGCTTTCTTT.

V and J are TRBV23-1 and TRBJ1-1; D uncertain. TRBV23-1 is an ORF; its function is uncertain. V was pared by 0 bases and J by 0 bases, with 17 bases between. The CDR3 sequence is 18 residues long. The CDR3 region has the DNA TGCGCCAGCAGTCAATCAGTATATCCGCAGGAAGTGAACACTGAAGCTTTCTTT. Its protein is CASSQSVYPQEVNTEAFF.

J is TRBJ1-2 and V is TRBV7-9, with D possibly matching TRBD1 (6 bases). The CDR3 covers 15 residues. Deletions cut 8 bases from V and 1 base from J, with 17 bases between. Per germline, CDR1 SEHNR and CDR2 FQNEAQ (reference sequence). This chain's CDR3 is CASGTDSLINYGYTF. The CDR3 coding sequence is TGTGCCAGCGGTACGGACAGCCTAATTAACTATGGCTACACCTTC. Combining the CDR3 with reference TRBV7-9 and TRBJ1-2 gives the whole variable domain DTGVSQNPRHKITKRGQNVTFRCDPISEHNRLYWYRQTLGQGPEFLTYFQNEAQLEKSRLLSDRFSAERPKGSFSTLEIQRTEQGDSAMYLCASGTDSLINYGYTFGSGTRLTVV.

This clone was seen only a few times. The chain recombines TRBV7-9 with TRBJ1-6; D is unresolved. Germline CDR1 SEHNR, CDR2 FQNEAQ (reference sequence). The CDR3 runs 12 residues. V was clipped by 7 bases and J by 7 bases, with 8 bases between them. CDR3 DNA sequence: TGTGCCAGCACCTCCCCGAATTCACCCCTCCACTTT. This translates into CASTSPNSPLHF.

The genes are TRBV12-5 and TRBJ2-7, with a tentative D call TRBD1 (6 bases). Germline values: CDR1 LGHNT, CDR2 FRNRAP. The V and J ends lost 1 base and 2 bases respectively, with 18 bases between them. The CDR3 contains 17 residues. CDR3 residues: CASGLEQQGERTYEQYF. DNA of the CDR3: TGTGCTAGTGGTTTGGAACAACAGGGAGAGAGGACCTACGAGCAGTACTTC.